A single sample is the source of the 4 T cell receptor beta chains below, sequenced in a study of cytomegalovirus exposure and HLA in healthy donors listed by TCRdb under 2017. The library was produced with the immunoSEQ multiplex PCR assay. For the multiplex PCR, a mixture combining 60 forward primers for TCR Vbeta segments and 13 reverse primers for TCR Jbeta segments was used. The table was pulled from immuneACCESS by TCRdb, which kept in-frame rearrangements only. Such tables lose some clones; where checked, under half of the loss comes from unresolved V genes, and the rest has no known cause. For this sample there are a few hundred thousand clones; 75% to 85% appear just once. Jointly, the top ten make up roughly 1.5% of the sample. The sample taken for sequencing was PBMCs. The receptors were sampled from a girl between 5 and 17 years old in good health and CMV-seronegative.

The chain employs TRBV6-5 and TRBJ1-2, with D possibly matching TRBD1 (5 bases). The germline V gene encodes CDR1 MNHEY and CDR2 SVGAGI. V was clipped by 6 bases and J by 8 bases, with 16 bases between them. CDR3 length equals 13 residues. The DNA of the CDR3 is TGTGCCAGCAGCAGACAGTTTAGCTACGGCTACACCTTC. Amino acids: CASSRQFSYGYTF.

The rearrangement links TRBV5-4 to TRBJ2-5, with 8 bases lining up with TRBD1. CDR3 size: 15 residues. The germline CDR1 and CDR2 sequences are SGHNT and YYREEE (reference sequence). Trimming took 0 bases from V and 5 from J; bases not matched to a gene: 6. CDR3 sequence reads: CASSLAAGGAETQYF. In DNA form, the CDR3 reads TGTGCCAGCAGCTTGGCGGCAGGGGGCGCGGAGACCCAGTACTTC.

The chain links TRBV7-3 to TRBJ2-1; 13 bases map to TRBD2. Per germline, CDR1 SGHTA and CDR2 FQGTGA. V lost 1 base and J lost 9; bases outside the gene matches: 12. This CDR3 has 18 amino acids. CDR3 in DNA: TGTGCCAGCAGCTTAAGGCCGCCCACTAGCGGGGGGGCCTCTGAGCAGTTCTTC. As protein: CASSLRPPTSGGASEQFF.

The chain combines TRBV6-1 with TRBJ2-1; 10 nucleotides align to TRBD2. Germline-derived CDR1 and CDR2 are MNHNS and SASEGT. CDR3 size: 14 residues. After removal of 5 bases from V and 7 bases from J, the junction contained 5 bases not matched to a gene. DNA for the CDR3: TGTGCCAGCAGTCGGGCTAGCGGGGGAAATGAGCAGTTCTTC. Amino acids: CASSRASGGNEQFF.